This record covers a single T cell receptor beta chain. This record belongs to a study of cytotoxic CD8 clonotypes in ibrutinib-treated CLL. Sequenced by immunoSEQ multiplex PCR; TCRdb stores in-frame clones only, minus some. The repertoire holds 200,000 to 250,000 clones, with around 75% as singletons. Trimming at V came to 4 bases and at J to 4 bases, leaving 4 bases not matched to a gene. This CDR3 is 14 amino acids long. Germline V lookup: CDR1 GTSNPN, CDR2 SVGIG (reference sequence). Sequences were derived from PBMCs, sampled after 12 months of ibrutinib treatment. The TCR was taken from a human donor with chronic lymphocytic leukemia. V gene TRBV30 combines with J gene TRBJ1-6; 7 positions agree with TRBD1. CDR3 nucleotide sequence: TGTGCCTGGAAAAGGGGACAGTATAATTCACCCCTCCACTTT. It translates to CAWKRGQYNSPLHF.